The sequence of this T cell receptor beta chain was determined in a study of beta chain features in type 1 diabetes. Notes on the study in general: Junctions at VDJ sites from type 1 diabetes patients had fewer insertions and more deletions. Sampled from patients, naive, central memory and Treg TCRB repertoires appeared more similar than those sampled from healthy donors. Researchers caution that PCR might favor shorter templates, equally among patients and controls. Moderate yet significant TCRB CDR3 shortening was seen in Type 1 diabetes patients in all four CD4+ subsets.

As concerns this clone: The antigen remains undetermined.

Sorting of CD4+ naive, central memory, regulatory and stem cell-like memory cells was performed via CD45RO/CCR7/CD25/CD127/CD95/CD27. TCRB transcripts that were expressed got sequenced, as all of the isolated RNA had been reverse transcribed. Measured with immunoSEQ multiplex PCR; TCRdb has only the in-frame clones, and not every one. The sample consists of tens of thousands of clones, almost 50% of them appearing once. The clonotype was recovered from a man in his thirties or forties with type 1 diabetes. The sequencing input was central memory CD4+ T cells from blood.

As DNA, the CDR3 is TGTGCCAGCAGCAAAGAGCAGCAGGGCGAGCAGTACTTC. It translates to CASSKEQQGEQYF. V and J are TRBV5-6 and TRBJ2-7, with D maybe TRBD1 (5 bases). Trimming shortened V by 4 bases and J by 6 bases, and 14 bases separated the two germline ends. CDR3 size: 13 residues. Germline CDR1 and CDR2: SGHDT and YYEEEE.